Reported below is one TCR beta chain. This entry belongs to a study of blood T cell repertoires in COVID-19. Trimming shortened V by 0 bases and J by 0 bases, and 6 bases separated the two germline ends. There are 15 residues in the CDR3. From germline, CDR1 is SGHDN and CDR2 FVKESK. In the authors' methods: Estimation of nucleated cell counts was performed using reference gene primer amplification. TCRdb's copy holds only in-frame clones and misses some; the assay was immunoSEQ multiplex PCR. That table gives V, J and clone size, and the DNA gave D and trimming. The sample carries 140,000 or so clones, about 80% recorded once.

The sequence was obtained from a man aged 50-59 years with acute or convalescent COVID-19. Sequenced: peripheral blood. This chain uses TRBV14 with TRBJ2-1; tentative D call: TRBD2 (6 bases). In DNA, the CDR3 is TGTGCCAGCAGCCAAGAGCGGGGCTCCTACAATGAGCAGTTCTTC. Its protein product is CASSQERGSYNEQFF.